This T cell receptor beta chain was captured by sequencing in a study of blood T cell repertoires in COVID-19. V dropped 2 bases and J dropped 2 bases, with 6 bases sitting between them. This CDR3 spans 13 amino acids. Sequenced by immunoSEQ multiplex PCR; TCRdb stores in-frame clones only, minus some. Here the sample spans approximately 230,000 clones, about nine tenths being singletons. The specimen sequenced was PBMCs or T cells enriched from blood (not recorded which). This TCR came from a middle-aged man who had recovered from COVID-19. The chain combines TRBV12-3 or TRBV12-4 with TRBJ1-1; no definite D call. CDR3 DNA: TGTGCCAGCAGTTTAACAGTAAACACTGAAGCTTTCTTT. Its translation: CASSLTVNTEAFF.